The rows below give T cell receptor beta chains drawn from one sample of a study of shared clonotypes between healthy human individuals. Assay used: immunoSEQ multiplex PCR; TCRdb lists only in-frame clones, some missing. The profile covers fewer than 3 million clones, with 85% to 95% appearing a single time and 0.3% to 0.4% taken by the ten largest. What was sequenced was naive CD4+ T cells from PBMCs. These receptors were obtained from a man between 18 and 29 years old in good health. Some clones in this sample may be carry-over from other donors' samples. CDR3s include the opening cysteine and the closing phenylalanine or tryptophan. D genes are given only for firm matches. Expanded clones get a size class; other rows say once, few or many, or leave the size out.

D: TRBD1
J: TRBJ2-3
V: TRBV19
size: NA
CDR3: CASSIGDRARTDTQYF
DNA: TGTGCCAGTAGTATTGGGGACAGGGCGCGCACAGATACGCAGTATTTT

D: NA
J: TRBJ2-5
V: TRBV27
size: NA
CDR3: CASSPLGGGERETQYF
DNA: TGTGCCAGCAGTCCCCTCGGGGGAGGTGAAAGAGAGACCCAGTACTTC

D: NA
J: TRBJ2-4
V: TRBV9
size: NA
CDR3: CASSVGGGDIQYF
DNA: TGTGCCAGCAGCGTAGGCGGAGGCGACATTCAGTACTTC

D: TRBD2
J: TRBJ2-3
V: TRBV28
size: NA
CDR3: CASSFGTGRPAGPLRYTQYF
DNA: TGTGCCAGCAGTTTTGGCACGGGTCGGCCAGCGGGACCCCTTAGATATACGCAGTATTTT

D: TRBD2
J: TRBJ2-1
V: TRBV2
size: few
CDR3: CASSVLVSGRDEQFF
DNA: TGTGCCAGCAGTGTCTTAGTTAGCGGGAGGGATGAGCAGTTCTTC

D: NA
J: TRBJ2-5
V: TRBV19
size: NA
CDR3: CASSISSAQETQYF
DNA: TGTGCCAGTAGTATCTCGTCAGCTCAAGAGACCCAGTACTTC

D: TRBD1
J: TRBJ1-1
V: TRBV7-9
size: NA
CDR3: CASSFRQGLNTEAFF
DNA: TGTGCCAGCAGCTTCCGACAGGGGTTGAACACTGAAGCTTTCTTT

D: NA
J: TRBJ1-1
V: TRBV5-1
size: NA
CDR3: CASIRGRNTEAFF
DNA: TGCGCCAGCATCAGGGGACGGAACACTGAAGCTTTCTTT

D: TRBD1
J: TRBJ2-7
V: TRBV9
size: NA
CDR3: CASSVGQGDYEQYF
DNA: TGTGCCAGCAGCGTGGGACAGGGGGACTACGAGCAGTACTTC

D: TRBD2
J: TRBJ2-2
V: TRBV7-3
size: NA
CDR3: CASSPPGGPGELFF
DNA: TGTGCCAGCAGCCCCCCGGGGGGGCCCGGGGAGCTGTTTTTT

D: NA
J: TRBJ2-2
V: TRBV9
size: few
CDR3: CASNIRPNTGELFF
DNA: TGTGCCAGCAACATCAGACCGAACACCGGGGAGCTGTTTTTT

D: TRBD1
J: TRBJ1-4
V: TRBV28
size: NA
CDR3: CASSVPRTGYNEKLFF
DNA: TGTGCCAGCAGTGTTCCCCGGACAGGGTATAATGAAAAACTGTTTTTT

D: NA
J: TRBJ1-1
V: TRBV5-1
size: NA
CDR3: CASSLVGGARTEAFF
DNA: TGCGCCAGCAGCTTGGTTGGGGGGGCGAGGACTGAAGCTTTCTTT

D: NA
J: TRBJ1-1
V: TRBV29-1
size: NA
CDR3: CSVIQGPNTEAFF
DNA: TGCAGCGTTATACAGGGCCCGAACACTGAAGCTTTCTTT

D: TRBD1
J: TRBJ1-5
V: TRBV4-1
size: NA
CDR3: CASSQPTGGVGQPQHF
DNA: TGCGCCAGCAGCCAACCCACAGGGGGTGTCGGTCAGCCCCAGCATTTT

D: NA
J: TRBJ2-5
V: TRBV5-1
size: NA
CDR3: CASSRVGAQETQYF
DNA: TGCGCCAGCAGCAGGGTAGGGGCTCAAGAGACCCAGTACTTC

D: NA
J: TRBJ2-3
V: TRBV5-1
size: once
CDR3: CASSDGTDTQYF
DNA: TGCGCCAGCAGCGATGGGACAGATACGCAGTATTTT

D: TRBD1
J: TRBJ1-4
V: TRBV28
size: NA
CDR3: CASRQGAGGEKLFF
DNA: TGTGCCAGCAGACAGGGGGCTGGCGGTGAAAAACTGTTTTTT

D: NA
J: TRBJ2-7
V: TRBV28
size: NA
CDR3: CASSPRGGASYEQYF
DNA: TGTGCCAGCAGCCCAAGGGGGGGGGCTTCCTACGAGCAGTACTTC

D: TRBD1
J: TRBJ2-1
V: TRBV9
size: NA
CDR3: CASGQGYNEQFF
DNA: TGTGCCAGCGGACAGGGATACAATGAGCAGTTCTTC

D: NA
J: TRBJ2-5
V: TRBV11-2
size: NA
CDR3: CASSLGRGSLKETQYF
DNA: TGTGCCAGCAGCTTAGGGCGAGGGTCCTTAAAAGAGACCCAGTACTTC

D: NA
J: TRBJ1-4
V: TRBV6-5
size: NA
CDR3: CASSPGRVFVEKLFF
DNA: TGTGCCAGCAGCCCCGGGAGGGTATTTGTTGAAAAACTGTTTTTT

D: NA
J: TRBJ1-4
V: TRBV15
size: NA
CDR3: CATSGGTGRNEKLFF
DNA: TGTGCCACCAGCGGGGGGACCGGCAGGAATGAAAAACTGTTTTTT

D: NA
J: TRBJ1-2
V: TRBV5-4
size: NA
CDR3: CASSLLSAINYGYTF
DNA: TGTGCCAGCAGCTTGTTGTCGGCTATTAACTATGGCTACACCTTC

D: NA
J: TRBJ2-3
V: TRBV7-3
size: NA
CDR3: CASREASTDTQYF
DNA: TGTGCCAGCAGAGAGGCCAGCACAGATACGCAGTATTTT

D: NA
J: TRBJ1-4
V: TRBV7-9
size: NA
CDR3: CASTQNEKLFF
DNA: TGTGCCAGCACCCAGAATGAAAAACTGTTTTTT

D: TRBD1
J: TRBJ1-1
V: TRBV5-5
size: NA
CDR3: CASSPQGAYTEAFF
DNA: TGTGCCAGCAGCCCACAGGGGGCGTACACTGAAGCTTTCTTT

D: TRBD1
J: TRBJ1-5
V: TRBV11-2
size: NA
CDR3: CASSLVIGTGGQPQHF
DNA: TGTGCCAGCAGCTTAGTGATAGGGACAGGGGGTCAGCCCCAGCATTTT